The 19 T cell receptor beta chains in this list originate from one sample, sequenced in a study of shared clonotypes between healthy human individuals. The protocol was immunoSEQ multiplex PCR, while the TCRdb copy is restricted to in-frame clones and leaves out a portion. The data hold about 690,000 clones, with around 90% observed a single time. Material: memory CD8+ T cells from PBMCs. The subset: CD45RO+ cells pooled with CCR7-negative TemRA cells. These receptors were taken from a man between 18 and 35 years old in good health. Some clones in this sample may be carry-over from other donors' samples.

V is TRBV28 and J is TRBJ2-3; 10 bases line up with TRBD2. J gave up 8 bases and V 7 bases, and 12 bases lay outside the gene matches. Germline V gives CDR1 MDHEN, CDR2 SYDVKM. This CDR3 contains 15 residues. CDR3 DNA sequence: TGTGCCAGCAAGACGCCTAGCGGGAGTCAGGGTACGCAGTATTTT. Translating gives CASKTPSGSQGTQYF.

The CDR3 protein is CASRDWGGSVYEQYF. In DNA, the CDR3 is TGTGCCAGCAGGGACTGGGGTGGGAGCGTCTACGAGCAGTACTTC. The chain couples TRBV6-1 to TRBJ2-7, with TRBD2 as a possible D gene (5 bases). The CDR3 spans 15 residues. V was cut by 6 bases and J by 3 bases, with 18 bases left in between. From germline, CDR1 is MNHNS and CDR2 SASEGT.

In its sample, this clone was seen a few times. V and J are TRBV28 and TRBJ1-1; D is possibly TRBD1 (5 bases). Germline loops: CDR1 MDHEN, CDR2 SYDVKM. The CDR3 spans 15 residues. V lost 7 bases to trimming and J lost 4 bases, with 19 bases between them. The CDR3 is CASTRGGGVGTEAFF. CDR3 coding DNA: TGTGCCAGCACCCGCGGGGGTGGGGTTGGCACTGAAGCTTTCTTT.

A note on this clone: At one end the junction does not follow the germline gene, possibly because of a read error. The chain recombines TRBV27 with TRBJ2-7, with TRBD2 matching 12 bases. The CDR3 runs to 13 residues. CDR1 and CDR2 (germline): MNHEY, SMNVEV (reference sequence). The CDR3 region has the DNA TGTGCCAGCAGTTTAAGACTAGCGGGGGTCTTAGACTTC. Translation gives CASSLRLAGVLDF.

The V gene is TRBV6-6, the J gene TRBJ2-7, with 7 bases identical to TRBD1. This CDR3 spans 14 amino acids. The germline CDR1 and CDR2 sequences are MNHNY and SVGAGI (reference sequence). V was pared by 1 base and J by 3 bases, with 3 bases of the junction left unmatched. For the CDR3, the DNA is TGTGCCAGCAGTTACTGGACAGGAGGCTACGAGCAGTACTTC. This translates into CASSYWTGGYEQYF.

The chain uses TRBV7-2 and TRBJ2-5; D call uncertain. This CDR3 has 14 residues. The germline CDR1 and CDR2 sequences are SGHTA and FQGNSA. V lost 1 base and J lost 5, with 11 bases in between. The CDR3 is CASSLVHLGETQYF. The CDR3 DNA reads TGTGCCAGCAGCTTAGTTCACCTCGGGGAGACCCAGTACTTC.

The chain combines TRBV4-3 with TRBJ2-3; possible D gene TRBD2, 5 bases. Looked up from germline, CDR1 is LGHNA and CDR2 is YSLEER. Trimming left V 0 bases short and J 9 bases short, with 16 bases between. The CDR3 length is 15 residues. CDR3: CASSQDISPGTTQYF. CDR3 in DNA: TGCGCCAGCAGCCAAGATATTTCTCCGGGAACGACGCAGTATTTT.

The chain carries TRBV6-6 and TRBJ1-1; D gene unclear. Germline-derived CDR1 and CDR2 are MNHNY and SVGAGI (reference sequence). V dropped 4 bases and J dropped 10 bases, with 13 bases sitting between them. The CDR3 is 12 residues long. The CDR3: CASSSDPAGAFF. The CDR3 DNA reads TGTGCCAGCAGTTCCGACCCCGCGGGAGCTTTCTTT.

The CDR3 here is CASSLELADYNEQFF. The CDR3 DNA is TGTGCCAGCAGTTTGGAACTAGCGGACTACAATGAGCAGTTCTTC. The genes are TRBV27 and TRBJ2-1; TRBD2 aligns across 8 bases. Germline CDR1 reads MNHEY; CDR2 reads SMNVEV (reference sequence). V lost 3 bases to trimming and J lost 3 bases; unmatched junction nucleotides: 4. The CDR3 runs 15 residues.

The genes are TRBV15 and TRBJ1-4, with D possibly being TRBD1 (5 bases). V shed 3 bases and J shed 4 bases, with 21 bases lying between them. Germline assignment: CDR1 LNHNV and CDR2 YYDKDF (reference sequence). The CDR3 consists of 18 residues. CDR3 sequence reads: CATSSTTGGWGHNEKLFF. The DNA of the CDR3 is TGTGCCACCAGCAGCACTACAGGAGGATGGGGTCATAATGAAAAACTGTTTTTT.

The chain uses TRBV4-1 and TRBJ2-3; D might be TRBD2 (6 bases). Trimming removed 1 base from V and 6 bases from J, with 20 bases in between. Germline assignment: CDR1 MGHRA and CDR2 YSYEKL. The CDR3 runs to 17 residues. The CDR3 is CASSQGRRGKDLDTQYF. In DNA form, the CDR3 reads TGCGCCAGCAGCCAAGGGCGGCGGGGAAAGGATTTGGATACGCAGTATTTT.

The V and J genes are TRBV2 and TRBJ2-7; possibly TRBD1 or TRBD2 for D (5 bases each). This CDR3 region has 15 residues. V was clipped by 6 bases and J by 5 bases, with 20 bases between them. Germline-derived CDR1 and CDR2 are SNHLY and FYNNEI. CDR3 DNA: TGTGCCAGCAGCTCTTCGGGGCTAGGCCCCAACGAGCAGTACTTC. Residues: CASSSSGLGPNEQYF.

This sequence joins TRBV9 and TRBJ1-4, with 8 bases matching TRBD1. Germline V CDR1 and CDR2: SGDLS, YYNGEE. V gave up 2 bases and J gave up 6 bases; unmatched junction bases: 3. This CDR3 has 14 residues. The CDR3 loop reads CASSVGQADEKLFF. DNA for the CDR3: TGTGCCAGCAGCGTGGGACAGGCAGATGAAAAACTGTTTTTT.

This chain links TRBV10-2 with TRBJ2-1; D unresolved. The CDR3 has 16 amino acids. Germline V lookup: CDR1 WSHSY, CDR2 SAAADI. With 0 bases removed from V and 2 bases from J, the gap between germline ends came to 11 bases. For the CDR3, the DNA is TGCGCCAGCAGTGAGTCGGGAAGCCTCCCCTACAATGAGCAGTTCTTC. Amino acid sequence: CASSESGSLPYNEQFF.

This chain's CDR3 is CASSQKTGSLAGNTIYF. The CDR3 DNA reads as TGTGCCAGCAGCCAAAAGACAGGGTCCCTAGCTGGAAACACCATATATTTT. This rearrangement joins TRBV11-3 to TRBJ1-3, with 7 bases aligning to TRBD1. The CDR3 runs 17 residues. V lost 5 bases and J lost 2; bases outside the gene matches: 12. The germline V gene has CDR1 SGHNT and CDR2 YENEEA.

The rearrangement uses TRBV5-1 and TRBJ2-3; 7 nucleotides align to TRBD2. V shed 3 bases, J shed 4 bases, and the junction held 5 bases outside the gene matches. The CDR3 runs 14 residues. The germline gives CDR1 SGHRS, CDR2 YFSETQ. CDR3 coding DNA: TGCGCCAGCAGCTGGGGACTATTCGCAGATACGCAGTATTTT. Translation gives CASSWGLFADTQYF.

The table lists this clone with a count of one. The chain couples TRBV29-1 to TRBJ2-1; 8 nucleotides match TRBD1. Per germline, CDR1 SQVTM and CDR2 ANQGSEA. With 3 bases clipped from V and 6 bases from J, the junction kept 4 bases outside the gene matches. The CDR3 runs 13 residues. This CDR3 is CSVDRGPSNEQFF. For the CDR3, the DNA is TGCAGCGTTGACAGGGGGCCGAGCAATGAGCAGTTCTTC.

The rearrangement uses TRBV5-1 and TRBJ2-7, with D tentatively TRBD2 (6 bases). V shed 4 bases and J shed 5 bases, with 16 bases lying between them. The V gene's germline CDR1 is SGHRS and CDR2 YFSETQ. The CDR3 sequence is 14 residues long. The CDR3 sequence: CASSTGTLAHEQYF. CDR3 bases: TGCGCCAGCAGCACCGGGACTCTCGCCCACGAGCAGTACTTC.

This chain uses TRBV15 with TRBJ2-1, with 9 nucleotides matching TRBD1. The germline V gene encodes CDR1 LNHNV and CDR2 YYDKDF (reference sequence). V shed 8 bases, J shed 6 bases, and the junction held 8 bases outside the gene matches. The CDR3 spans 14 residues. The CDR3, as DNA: TGTGCCACCGATAGGACAGGGGAGGGCAATGAGCAGTTCTTC. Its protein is CATDRTGEGNEQFF.